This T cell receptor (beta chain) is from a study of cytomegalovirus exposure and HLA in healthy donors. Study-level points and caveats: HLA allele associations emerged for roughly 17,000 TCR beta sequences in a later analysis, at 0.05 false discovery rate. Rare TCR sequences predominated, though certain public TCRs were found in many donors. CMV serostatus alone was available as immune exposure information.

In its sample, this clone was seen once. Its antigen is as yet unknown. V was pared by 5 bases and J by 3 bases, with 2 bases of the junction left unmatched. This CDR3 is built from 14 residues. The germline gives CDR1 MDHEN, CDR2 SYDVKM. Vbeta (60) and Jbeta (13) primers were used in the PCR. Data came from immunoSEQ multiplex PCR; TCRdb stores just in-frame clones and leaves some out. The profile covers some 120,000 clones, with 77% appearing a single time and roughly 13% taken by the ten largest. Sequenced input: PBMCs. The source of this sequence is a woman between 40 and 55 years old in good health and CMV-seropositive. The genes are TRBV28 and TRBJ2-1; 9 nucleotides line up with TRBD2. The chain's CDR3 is CASSQTSGYNEQFF. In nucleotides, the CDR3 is TGTGCCAGCAGTCAGACTAGCGGCTACAATGAGCAGTTCTTC.